This T cell receptor beta chain stems from a study of T cell repertoires in cytomegalovirus infection. Study context: From public TCR beta signatures came an indication of both CMV infection and matching HLA type.

TCRdb ran MiXCR on the reads and lists one entry per CDR3 protein. Here the sample spans about 830,000 distinct CDR3 sequences, about 33% being singletons. Regarding this clonotype: Its antigen is undetermined.

Study-level points and caveats: Carriers of CMV plus the relevant HLA were identified by cumulative public TCR beta family frequency. CMV-specific TCR beta clonotypes restricted by HLA-C dominated the ex vivo response.

V lost 6 bases, J lost 6 bases, and 14 bases lay in between. This CDR3 has 14 amino acids. In germline, CDR1 is WSHSY, CDR2 SAAADI. The sequencing here drew on cultured CD8+ T cells from PBMCs, taken from culture after CMV antigen stimulation. The TCR was taken from a human donor in good health (CMV status not recorded). Some clones in this sample may be carry-over from other donors' samples. The rearrangement joins TRBV10-2 to TRBJ1-4; weak D call: TRBD1 (5 bases). The CDR3 here is CASSGSGSHEKLFF. The CDR3 bases are TGCGCCAGCAGCGGGTCAGGGTCTCATGAAAAACTGTTTTTT.